Shown below are 5 T cell receptor beta chains from a single sample sequenced in a study of blood T cell repertoires in COVID-19. The data were produced by immunoSEQ multiplex PCR, yet TCRdb's version contains in-frame clones alone and is incomplete. The sample holds 65,000 to 90,000 clones, around 80% seen once. The sample was peripheral blood. The receptors shown here come from a man in his sixties with acute or convalescent COVID-19.

V is TRBV30 and J is TRBJ2-4; D might be TRBD2 (6 bases). Trimming left V 0 bases short and J 6 bases short, with 12 bases between. This CDR3 has 14 residues. The germline V gene has CDR1 GTSNPN and CDR2 SVGIG (reference sequence). The CDR3 spells CAWSVAGSPNIQYF. Written as DNA, the CDR3 is TGTGCCTGGAGTGTGGCGGGGAGTCCAAACATTCAGTACTTC.

The rearrangement joins TRBV11-2 to TRBJ1-4; a possible D gene is TRBD1 (5 bases). The germline gives CDR1 SGHAT, CDR2 FQNNGV. Trimming took 5 bases from V and 5 from J, leaving 15 bases between them. The CDR3 has 15 amino acids. CDR3 residues: CASSGAEAANEKLFF. The CDR3 bases are TGTGCCAGCAGCGGGGCTGAGGCAGCGAATGAAAAACTGTTTTTT. Full variable domain (outside the CDR3, taken from reference TRBV11-2 and TRBJ1-4): EAGVAQSPRYKIIEKRQSVAFWCNPISGHATLYWYQQILGQGPKLLIQFQNNGVVDDSQLPKDRFSAERLKGVDSTLKIQPAKLEDSAVYLCASSGAEAANEKLFFGSGTQLSVL.

V and J are TRBV3-1 (or the pseudogene TRBV3-2) and TRBJ2-3; perhaps TRBD1 as D (5 bases). Per the germline V gene, CDR1 is LGHDT and CDR2 is YNNKEL (reference sequence). The CDR3 is 13 amino acids. V gave up 5 bases and J gave up 5 bases, with 11 bases separating them. This CDR3 reads CASSSGQGDTQYF. The CDR3 region has the DNA TGTGCCAGCAGCTCAGGTCAGGGAGATACGCAGTATTTT.

For this clone: Within the sample, other DNA sequences also encode this same CDR3. V usage is TRBV27 and J usage is TRBJ1-1; D uncertain. This CDR3 is 15 amino acids long. The V gene lost 2 bases and the J gene lost 0 bases, with 10 bases spanning the gap. The germline V gene encodes CDR1 MNHEY and CDR2 SMNVEV (reference sequence). This chain's CDR3 is CASSLGLRMNTEAFF. The DNA of the CDR3 is TGTGCCAGCAGTTTAGGACTCCGCATGAACACTGAAGCTTTCTTT.

The V call is TRBV12-5, the J call TRBJ2-2; D may be TRBD2 (5 bases). The V gene's germline CDR1 is LGHNT and CDR2 FRNRAP. Trimming cost V 1 base and J 0 bases, with 6 bases left between them. This CDR3 has 15 amino acids. CDR3 residues: CASGLGTSNTGELFF. CDR3 in DNA: TGTGCTAGTGGTTTGGGGACTTCGAACACCGGGGAGCTGTTTTTT.